A selection of T cell receptor beta chains follows, all from one sample in a study of cytomegalovirus exposure and HLA in healthy donors. TCRdb keeps only in-frame clones here, not all; method: immunoSEQ multiplex PCR. This sample has 150,000 to 200,000 clones; over 70% occur once, and the top ten carry around 3.4%. The sequenced sample consisted of PBMCs. The receptors originated from a woman aged 55-70 years in good health and CMV-seropositive. The CDR3 runs from the conserved cysteine through the conserved F or W. The order of the fields is J gene, D gene, clone size, V gene, CDR3 protein, CDR3 DNA. D genes are given only for firm matches. Size tells how often a clone was seen (once, few, many) or the class of an expanded clone, and some rows leave it out.

>TRBJ2-1|TRBD2|NA|TRBV4-3
CASSQVLAGGQFF
TGCGCCAGCAGCCAAGTGTTAGCGGGGGGGCAGTTCTTC
>TRBJ1-1|NA|NA|TRBV7-2
CASSSRSGGAGYTEAFF
TGTGCCAGCAGCAGCCGGTCGGGGGGCGCAGGGTACACTGAAGCTTTCTTT
>TRBJ2-7|NA|NA|TRBV5-1
CASSLEALGPTREQYF
TGCGCCAGCAGCTTGGAGGCGTTGGGGCCGACTAGGGAGCAGTACTTC
>TRBJ2-1|TRBD2|NA|TRBV6-5
CASSYSTAGGPNEQFF
TGTGCCAGCAGTTACTCGACAGCGGGGGGGCCGAATGAGCAGTTCTTC
>TRBJ2-4|TRBD1|NA|TRBV2
CASRFAGTVAVKNSQYF
TGTGCCAGCAGGTTCGCCGGGACAGTAGCCGTCAAAAACAGTCAGTACTTC
>TRBJ2-6|NA|NA|TRBV6-1
CASSEGSSGANVLTF
TGTGCCAGCAGTGAGGGGAGCTCTGGGGCCAACGTCCTGACTTTC
>TRBJ1-6|NA|NA|TRBV6-1
CASSEAPRTVSNSPLHF
TGTGCCAGCAGTGAAGCCCCTCGTACAGTCTCGAATTCACCCCTCCACTTT
>TRBJ2-6|NA|NA|TRBV18
CASSVRSGSGANVLTF
TGTGCCAGCTCAGTACGCAGCGGCTCTGGGGCCAACGTCCTGACTTTC
>TRBJ2-1|NA|few|TRBV9
CASSPNRVEQFF
TGTGCCAGCAGCCCTAACAGGGTCGAGCAGTTCTTC
>TRBJ2-7|NA|NA|TRBV7-5
CVRSEQRGYRQPYEQYF
TGTGTCAGAAGCGAACAAAGGGGCTACCGACAACCCTACGAGCAGTACTTC
>TRBJ1-1|TRBD1|NA|TRBV5-1
CASSPQGVGPVHTEAFF
TGCGCCAGCAGCCCGCAGGGGGTAGGGCCCGTCCACACTGAAGCTTTCTTT
>TRBJ2-1|NA|NA|TRBV5-1
CASSPEISTYNEQFF
TGCGCCAGCAGCCCAGAAATTTCAACCTACAATGAGCAGTTCTTC